The 29 T cell receptor beta chains below all came from one sample that was sequenced in a study of shared clonotypes between healthy human individuals. Terminally differentiated effector memory CD45RA+ cells were excluded by CCR7 positive selection of CD45RO-negative cells. The repertoire was sequenced with immunoSEQ multiplex PCR; TCRdb's copy has only in-frame clones and lacks some. Among more than 600,000 clones, about 91% were seen once, and the ten largest hold about 24%. Material for sequencing was naive CD8+ T cells sorted from blood. The receptors were gathered from a man aged 25 to 40 in good health.

This chain uses TRBV29-1 with TRBJ2-7; no clear D gene. V lost 1 base and J lost 0, with 10 bases in between. From germline, CDR1 is SQVTM and CDR2 ANQGSEA. The CDR3 runs 14 residues. For the CDR3, the DNA is TGCAGCGTTGAAGTTCTGGGTAGCTCCTACGAGCAGTACTTC. It codes for CSVEVLGSSYEQYF.

Remarks on this clone: The sample has other DNA sequences that encode this CDR3 too. V usage is TRBV4-1 and J usage is TRBJ1-5; TRBD1 is a possible D gene (5 bases). Germline V lookup: CDR1 MGHRA, CDR2 YSYEKL. Trimming took 0 bases from V and 4 from J, leaving 7 bases between them. This CDR3 spans 14 amino acids. The CDR3 nucleotides read TGCGCCAGCAGCCAAGACAGGGCTAATCAGCCCCAGCATTTT. This sequence encodes CASSQDRANQPQHF.

This clone has only one observation. V and J are TRBV10-2 and TRBJ2-7, with D perhaps assigned TRBD1 or TRBD2 (5 bases each). The length of the CDR3 is 12 residues. V lost 8 bases, J lost 2 bases, and 10 bases lay in between. Looked up from germline, CDR1 is WSHSY and CDR2 is SAAADI. The CDR3 spells CASLGVPYEQYF. The CDR3 nucleotides read TGCGCCAGCCTGGGGGTACCCTACGAGCAGTACTTC.

V is TRBV18 and J is TRBJ2-7; 8 bases align to TRBD2. V gave up 6 bases and J gave up 3 bases; unmatched junction bases: 7. CDR3 length equals 14 residues. CDR1 KGHSH and CDR2 LQKENI come from the germline V gene. CDR3 nucleotide sequence: TGTGCCAGCTCCCCAAGCGGGAGAAGCTACGAGCAGTACTTC. Protein product: CASSPSGRSYEQYF.

At least ten counts were recorded for this clone. Here the CDR3 reads CASSDGTGGTDTQYF. The CDR3 DNA reads as TGTGCCAGCAGTGACGGGACAGGGGGCACAGATACGCAGTATTTT. The chain links TRBV6-4 to TRBJ2-3; TRBD1 agrees at 10 bases. V trimming: 2 bases; J trimming: 1 base; junction bases outside the gene matches: 0. Per the germline V gene, CDR1 is MRHNA and CDR2 is SNTAGT. CDR3 length equals 15 residues.

A single count supports this clone. The chain couples TRBV27 to TRBJ2-7; 7 positions agree with TRBD1. This CDR3 comprises 15 residues. J gave up 3 bases and V 3 bases, and 8 bases lay outside the gene matches. Germline V CDR1 and CDR2: MNHEY, SMNVEV (reference sequence). DNA of the CDR3: TGTGCCAGCAGTTTTCTAGGGGGCGGCTACTACGAGCAGTACTTC. Its protein product is CASSFLGGGYYEQYF.

The V call is TRBV7-9, the J call TRBJ2-3; 8 bases align to TRBD2. From germline, CDR1 is SEHNR and CDR2 FQNEAQ (reference sequence). V was pared by 5 bases and J by 2 bases, with 15 bases of the junction left unmatched. CDR3 length: 18 residues. The CDR3 DNA sequence: TGTGCCAGCAGCACAACTCGGGGCCTAGCGGGTAACACAGATACGCAGTATTTT. Translated: CASSTTRGLAGNTDTQYF.

This clone was found once. The chain uses TRBV4-1 and TRBJ2-2; D is uncertain. V lost 0 bases and J lost 9, with 8 bases in between. Germline V lookup: CDR1 MGHRA, CDR2 YSYEKL. This CDR3 comprises 13 residues. The CDR3 protein is CASSQEAGRELFF. CDR3 nucleotide sequence: TGCGCCAGCAGCCAAGAGGCTGGCCGGGAGCTGTTTTTT.

The CDR3 loop is CASSQDLTAYEQYF. The CDR3 DNA reads as TGTGCCAGCAGCCAAGATCTGACAGCCTACGAGCAGTACTTC. The rearrangement joins TRBV14 to TRBJ2-7; possible D gene TRBD1, 5 bases. Trimming removed 0 bases at V and 2 bases at J, with 8 bases between. CDR1 is SGHDN, CDR2 FVKESK, per germline. The CDR3 spans 14 residues. Combining the CDR3 with reference TRBV14 and TRBJ2-7 gives the whole variable domain EAGVTQFPSHSVIEKGQTVTLRCDPISGHDNLYWYRRVMGKEIKFLLHFVKESKQDESGMPNNRFLAERTGGTYSTLKVQPAELEDSGVYFCASSQDLTAYEQYFGPGTRLTVT.

This chain links TRBV13 with TRBJ1-1, with TRBD1 as a possible D gene (5 bases). The V gene lost 0 bases and the J gene lost 6 bases, with 11 bases spanning the gap. CDR3 size: 14 residues. The germline V gene has CDR1 PRHDT and CDR2 FYEKMQ (reference sequence). Here the CDR3 DNA reads TGTGCCAGCAGCTTAGGCAAAGGGGCTGCTGAAGCTTTCTTT. It translates to CASSLGKGAAEAFF.

The chain has TRBV28 and TRBJ2-7; TRBD1 agrees at 9 bases. The V gene end was trimmed by 5 bases and the J gene end by 4 bases; junction bases not matched to a gene: 12. The CDR3 has 16 residues. Germline CDR1 MDHEN, CDR2 SYDVKM. The CDR3 is CASSQRTGETRYEQYF. Here the CDR3 DNA reads TGTGCCAGCAGTCAACGGACAGGGGAAACCCGTTACGAGCAGTACTTC.

Here the CDR3 DNA reads TGTGCCAGCAGCTTTCCGACTAGCAGCTCCTACGAGCAGTACTTC. Residues: CASSFPTSSSYEQYF. The chain has TRBV7-2 and TRBJ2-7, with 7 bases aligning to TRBD2. Germline assignment: CDR1 SGHTA and CDR2 FQGNSA. This CDR3 comprises 15 residues. V lost 3 bases to trimming and J lost 0 bases; unmatched junction nucleotides: 5.

This clone was seen only once. The CDR3 reads CASSPGTGMNTEAFF. The CDR3 DNA follows: TGTGCCAGTAGTCCAGGGACGGGAATGAACACTGAAGCTTTCTTT. This chain connects TRBV19 to TRBJ1-1; a weak D match, TRBD1 (5 bases). This CDR3 is built from 15 residues. Germline CDR1 and CDR2: LNHDA and SQIVND (reference sequence). Between the trimmed V and J ends, which lost 5 bases and 0 bases, there was a span of 13 bases.

The chain carries TRBV5-1 and TRBJ2-1, with 10 positions matching TRBD2. Germline V gene data show CDR1 as SGHRS and CDR2 as YFSETQ. CDR3 size: 14 residues. Trimming at V came to 0 bases and at J to 9 bases, leaving 3 bases not matched to a gene. The CDR3 loop reads CASSLVAGGGEQFF. The DNA for the CDR3 is TGCGCCAGCAGCTTGGTAGCGGGAGGAGGTGAGCAGTTCTTC.

This clone was seen just once. The chain carries TRBV27 and TRBJ1-3; D is uncertain. Germline CDR1 reads MNHEY; CDR2 reads SMNVEV (reference sequence). The CDR3 totals 17 residues. The V gene lost 6 bases and the J gene lost 4 bases, with 22 bases spanning the gap. CDR3 coding DNA: TGTGCCAGCAGACCCCTCGGGTCCCCGTCTGAGGGAAACACCATATATTTT. Its protein product is CASRPLGSPSEGNTIYF.

In its sample, this clone was seen once. CDR3 in amino acids: CASSLGRTTFYGYTF. CDR3 DNA sequence: TGTGCCAGCAGTTTAGGCCGGACGACATTCTATGGCTACACCTTC. The genes are TRBV28 and TRBJ1-2; D ambiguous. Trimming took off 2 bases at V and 4 bases at J, with 14 bases between the two ends. The V gene's germline CDR1 is MDHEN and CDR2 SYDVKM. The CDR3 is 15 amino acids.

The chain couples TRBV5-4 to TRBJ2-7; the D gene is possibly TRBD1 (5 bases). The germline gives CDR1 SGHNT, CDR2 YYREEE (reference sequence). The CDR3 is 16 amino acids. Trimming cost V 2 bases and J 7 bases, with 22 bases left between them. The CDR3 is CASSLRTPYLPREQYF. CDR3 nucleotides: TGTGCCAGCAGCTTACGGACACCATACCTCCCCCGGGAGCAGTACTTC. Based on the CDR3 plus reference TRBV5-4 and TRBJ2-7, the full variable domain is ETGVTQSPTHLIKTRGQQVTLRCSSQSGHNTVSWYQQALGQGPQFIFQYYREEENGRGNFPPRFSGLQFPNYSSELNVNALELDDSALYLCASSLRTPYLPREQYFGPGTRLTVT.

The DNA of the CDR3 is TGTGCCAGCAGTTTACGGACTAGTTCCCACGAGCAGTACTTC. This translates into CASSLRTSSHEQYF. The chain recombines TRBV27 with TRBJ2-7, with TRBD2 matching over 7 bases. CDR1 MNHEY and CDR2 SMNVEV come from the germline V gene (reference sequence). CDR3 length equals 14 residues. Losses at the gene ends were 2 bases for V and 5 bases for J; bases not matched to a gene: 6.

The chain carries TRBV11-2 and TRBJ2-1, with TRBD1 identical over 8 bases. The germline V gene has CDR1 SGHAT and CDR2 FQNNGV. After removal of 4 bases from V and 0 bases from J, the junction contained 11 bases not matched to a gene. The CDR3 totals 18 residues. As DNA, the CDR3 is TGTGCCAGCAGCTCCTCCCGGACAGGGATTTTCTCCTACAATGAGCAGTTCTTC. Residues: CASSSSRTGIFSYNEQFF. The full variable domain, completed using reference TRBV11-2 and TRBJ2-1, is EAGVAQSPRYKIIEKRQSVAFWCNPISGHATLYWYQQILGQGPKLLIQFQNNGVVDDSQLPKDRFSAERLKGVDSTLKIQPAKLEDSAVYLCASSSSRTGIFSYNEQFFGPGTRLTVL.

A single count supports this clone. The chain joins TRBV6-6 to TRBJ2-1; D perhaps matches TRBD1 (5 bases). Germline-derived CDR1 and CDR2 are MNHNY and SVGAGI (reference sequence). The CDR3 length is 12 residues. Trimming cost V 6 bases and J 7 bases, with 10 bases left between them. Here the CDR3 reads CASSQGGNEQFF. The DNA of the CDR3 is TGTGCCAGCAGCCAGGGTGGGAATGAGCAGTTCTTC.

The DNA of the CDR3 is TGTGCCAGCAGCGGGTCGTCGACCGAGACCCAGTACTTC. Its translation is CASSGSSTETQYF. The rearrangement joins TRBV7-4 to TRBJ2-5; D not certain. CDR3 length equals 13 residues. Trimming shortened V by 5 bases and J by 5 bases, and 12 bases separated the two germline ends. Per the germline V gene, CDR1 is SGHVT and CDR2 is SQSDAQ.

The V call is TRBV11-2, the J call TRBJ2-3; no clear D gene. From germline, CDR1 is SGHAT and CDR2 FQNNGV. This CDR3 contains 13 residues. Between the trimmed V and J ends, which lost 5 bases and 7 bases, there was a span of 13 bases. This chain's CDR3 is CASSAVTVNTQYF. The CDR3 DNA sequence: TGTGCCAGCAGCGCCGTCACGGTTAATACGCAGTATTTT. The whole variable domain, remainder taken from reference TRBV11-2 and TRBJ2-3, is EAGVAQSPRYKIIEKRQSVAFWCNPISGHATLYWYQQILGQGPKLLIQFQNNGVVDDSQLPKDRFSAERLKGVDSTLKIQPAKLEDSAVYLCASSAVTVNTQYFGPGTRLTVL.

This clone was detected once. The genes are TRBV5-6 and TRBJ2-1, with TRBD2 matching 7 bases. This CDR3 has 12 residues. V trimming: 4 bases; J trimming: 7 bases; junction bases outside the gene matches: 2. CDR1 is SGHDT, CDR2 YYEEEE, per germline. CDR3 sequence (DNA): TGTGCCAGCAGCCCGGGACTAAATGAGCAGTTCTTC. Protein product: CASSPGLNEQFF.

The rearrangement uses TRBV5-6 and TRBJ1-3; 8 bases are a match to TRBD1. V trimming: 2 bases; J trimming: 0 bases; junction bases outside the gene matches: 4. The germline V gene has CDR1 SGHDT and CDR2 YYEEEE. CDR3 length: 16 amino acids. The CDR3 spells CASSFGQGLSGNTIYF. DNA of the CDR3: TGTGCCAGCAGCTTTGGACAGGGCCTCTCTGGAAACACCATATATTTT. The full variable domain, completed using reference TRBV5-6 and TRBJ1-3, is DAGVTQSPTHLIKTRGQQVTLRCSPKSGHDTVSWYQQALGQGPQFIFQYYEEEERQRGNFPDRFSGHQFPNYSSELNVNALLLGDSALYLCASSFGQGLSGNTIYFGEGSWLTVV.

The chain combines TRBV25-1 with TRBJ1-1, with unresolved D. There are 12 residues in the CDR3. The germline CDR1 and CDR2 sequences are MGHDK and SYGVNS. The germline V and J ends were trimmed by 1 base and 6 bases, with 6 bases remaining between them. The CDR3 coding sequence is TGTGCCAGCAGTGAATCTTACTCTGAAGCTTTCTTT. This codes for CASSESYSEAFF.

The rearrangement uses TRBV28 and TRBJ2-7; D is perhaps TRBD2 (6 bases). The germline CDR1 and CDR2 sequences are MDHEN and SYDVKM. This CDR3 comprises 15 residues. The V gene lost 10 bases and the J gene lost 2 bases, with 21 bases spanning the gap. Here the CDR3 DNA reads TGTGCCACCTGCGGGACCGGGGAGATCCCCTACGAGCAGTACTTC. Amino acid sequence: CATCGTGEIPYEQYF.

The chain uses TRBV28 and TRBJ2-1; 8 bases line up with TRBD2. Germline V lookup: CDR1 MDHEN, CDR2 SYDVKM. The CDR3 consists of 12 residues. V lost 6 bases to trimming and J lost 9 bases; unmatched junction nucleotides: 4. CDR3 amino acids: CASSNSGIEQFF. Written as DNA, the CDR3 is TGTGCCAGCAGCAATAGCGGGATTGAGCAGTTCTTC.

The CDR3 nucleotides read TGTGCCAGCTCACCACCGAAGACAGCGGGAGGCTCAAATGAGCAGTTCTTC. This codes for CASSPPKTAGGSNEQFF. The chain joins TRBV18 to TRBJ2-1, with TRBD2 matching 9 bases. CDR1 is KGHSH, CDR2 LQKENI, per germline. This CDR3 is 17 amino acids long. J lost 7 bases, V lost 0 bases, and 10 bases had no gene match.

Of note for this clone: Other DNA sequences from this sample encode an identical CDR3 as well. The chain links TRBV27 to TRBJ2-7, with TRBD2 identical over 10 bases. The V segment lost 4 bases and the J segment 3 bases; nucleotides outside the gene matches: 3. The length of the CDR3 is 14 residues. Germline values: CDR1 MNHEY, CDR2 SMNVEV (reference sequence). CDR3 in DNA: TGTGCCAGCAGTTCCCGGACTAGCGGCTACGAGCAGTACTTC. Its protein product is CASSSRTSGYEQYF.